Listed here are 30 T cell receptor beta chains from one sample, sequenced in a study of blood T cell repertoires in COVID-19. Sequencing used immunoSEQ multiplex PCR; TCRdb keeps in-frame clones, though not all of them. The sample has approximately 200,000 clones, roughly 85% seen once. The material sequenced was PBMCs or T cells enriched from blood (not recorded which). The origin of the receptors is a man between 35 and 55 years old who had recovered from COVID-19.

This clone appeared a few times. The V gene is TRBV27, the J gene TRBJ1-2; TRBD1 matches 9 bases. The CDR3 has 14 amino acids. In germline, CDR1 is MNHEY, CDR2 SMNVEV (reference sequence). V lost 5 bases, J lost 8 bases, and 9 bases stayed unmatched. CDR3 in amino acids: CASSPEGQGWGYTF. DNA of the CDR3: TGTGCCAGCAGTCCCGAGGGACAGGGCTGGGGCTACACCTTC.

In its sample, this clone was seen a few times. For the CDR3, the DNA is TGTGCCAGCAGGACAGGGGGCGCGTTCCGAGCTTTCTTT. Translating gives CASRTGGAFRAFF. The chain links TRBV28 to TRBJ1-1, with 10 bases lining up with TRBD1. The CDR3 runs to 13 residues. Per the germline V gene, CDR1 is MDHEN and CDR2 is SYDVKM. The V and J ends lost 6 bases and 10 bases, in that order; junction bases with no gene match: 8.

The rearrangement uses TRBV27 and TRBJ1-2; 9 bases fit TRBD1. Germline values: CDR1 MNHEY, CDR2 SMNVEV (reference sequence). J gave up 5 bases and V 0 bases, and 4 bases lay outside the gene matches. The CDR3 consists of 15 residues. CDR3 protein: CASSLSGQGPYGYTF. CDR3 nucleotide sequence: TGTGCCAGCAGTTTATCGGGACAGGGCCCGTATGGCTACACCTTC.

A single count supports this clone. This chain uses TRBV30 with TRBJ1-3; no definite D call. The length of the CDR3 is 13 residues. Germline V lookup: CDR1 GTSNPN, CDR2 SVGIG (reference sequence). Trimming left V 3 bases short and J 0 bases short, with 6 bases between. The DNA of the CDR3 is TGTGCCTGGAGCGGGTTCTCTGGAAACACCATATATTTT. This translates into CAWSGFSGNTIYF.

CDR3 region: CASSLGLGIVSEQYF. In nucleotides, the CDR3 is TGCGCCAGCAGCCTAGGACTAGGGATCGTCTCCGAGCAGTACTTC. V gene TRBV4-3 combines with J gene TRBJ2-7; 7 nucleotides match TRBD2. Unmatched junction bases numbered 12, after V lost 4 bases and J lost 6 bases. This CDR3 is built from 15 residues. Looked up from germline, CDR1 is LGHNA and CDR2 is YSLEER.

This sequence joins TRBV19 and TRBJ1-5; no definite D call. Germline loops: CDR1 LNHDA, CDR2 SQIVND (reference sequence). There are 14 residues in the CDR3. The V gene lost 4 bases and the J gene lost 0 bases, with 7 bases spanning the gap. The chain's CDR3 is CASSKWASNQPQHF. CDR3 bases: TGTGCCAGTAGTAAGTGGGCTAGCAATCAGCCCCAGCATTTT.

The chain combines TRBV28 with TRBJ1-5; D gene uncertain. V dropped 3 bases and J dropped 7 bases, with 13 bases sitting between them. Germline CDR1 MDHEN, CDR2 SYDVKM. This CDR3 comprises 14 residues. The CDR3 coding sequence is TGTGCCAGCAGTTTCTTCGGGGTGGTACAGCCCCAGCATTTT. Encoded protein: CASSFFGVVQPQHF.

This rearrangement joins TRBV7-9 to TRBJ1-4, with 8 positions matching TRBD1. The trim removed 4 bases at V and 8 bases at J, leaving 9 bases unmatched. This CDR3 comprises 15 residues. Germline values: CDR1 SEHNR, CDR2 FQNEAQ (reference sequence). CDR3 in amino acids: CASSSQGAKGEKLFF. The CDR3 DNA reads as TGTGCCAGCAGCTCCCAGGGGGCTAAAGGGGAAAAACTGTTTTTT.

The CDR3 nucleotides read TGCGCCAGCAGCTTCGGAGGAAGTGACGAGCAGTACTTC. It specifies CASSFGGSDEQYF. The chain is built from TRBV5-1 and TRBJ2-7; a possible D gene is TRBD2 (5 bases). This CDR3 region has 13 residues. Germline V gives CDR1 SGHRS, CDR2 YFSETQ. V shed 2 bases and J shed 5 bases, with 11 bases lying between them.

The chain uses TRBV27 and TRBJ2-7; D is ambiguous. The length of the CDR3 is 13 residues. Between the trimmed V and J ends, which lost 3 bases and 4 bases, there was a span of 10 bases. Looked up from germline, CDR1 is MNHEY and CDR2 is SMNVEV (reference sequence). The DNA for the CDR3 is TGTGCCAGCAGTTTCTCCAGGTCGTACGAGCAGTACTTC. It translates to CASSFSRSYEQYF.

This clone was recorded only once. This rearrangement joins TRBV4-3 to TRBJ1-4, with 7 bases that match TRBD1. J lost 3 bases, V lost 0 bases, and 19 bases had no gene match. This CDR3 has 21 residues. The germline CDR1 and CDR2 sequences are LGHNA and YSLEER. CDR3 in amino acids: CASSQEVGSARGRVANEKLFF. In DNA form, the CDR3 reads TGCGCCAGCAGCCAAGAAGTAGGAAGCGCAAGGGGGCGAGTTGCTAATGAAAAACTGTTTTTT.

V gene TRBV27 combines with J gene TRBJ1-2; D is undetermined. V lost 5 bases to trimming and J lost 2 bases, with 9 bases between them. Germline V gene sequence: CDR1 MNHEY, CDR2 SMNVEV (reference sequence). The CDR3 length is 13 residues. Written as DNA, the CDR3 is TGTGCCAGCAGTATAACAGTAAACTATGGCTACACCTTC. Translated: CASSITVNYGYTF.

The chain carries TRBV30 and TRBJ2-1; 13 nucleotides match TRBD2. The CDR3 length is 15 residues. In germline, CDR1 is GTSNPN, CDR2 SVGIG (reference sequence). The J segment lost 10 bases and the V segment lost 0 bases, leaving 6 bases of the junction unmatched. In DNA, the CDR3 is TGTGCCTGGAGTGTATCTGGACTAGCGGGAGTCGAGCAGTTCTTC. Protein sequence: CAWSVSGLAGVEQFF.

This clone was counted a few times. This chain links TRBV5-5 with TRBJ1-2; tentative D call: TRBD1 (6 bases). V shed 5 bases and J shed 2 bases, with 10 bases lying between them. CDR3 length: 13 residues. The germline V gene encodes CDR1 SGHKS and CDR2 YYEKEE (reference sequence). The CDR3 spells CASSSGENYGYTF. Here the CDR3 DNA reads TGTGCCAGCAGTTCAGGGGAAAACTATGGCTACACCTTC.

This clone was detected only a few times. The chain links TRBV2 to TRBJ2-7; D may be TRBD1 (5 bases). V lost 3 bases and J lost 3, with 6 bases in between. The length of the CDR3 is 12 residues. CDR1 and CDR2 from the germline V gene are SNHLY and FYNNEI. This CDR3 reads CASSDDSYEQYF. For the CDR3, the DNA is TGTGCCAGCAGTGACGACAGCTACGAGCAGTACTTC.

The CDR3 loop is CSVGSDTQYF. The CDR3 DNA reads as TGCAGCGTTGGGAGCGATACGCAGTATTTT. V and J are TRBV29-1 and TRBJ2-3; no clear D gene. Germline CDR1 SQVTM, CDR2 ANQGSEA. Deletions cut 4 bases from V and 6 bases from J, with 5 bases between. The CDR3 is 10 amino acids.

The CDR3 loop reads CAISAKWLQDDQPQHF. The CDR3 DNA follows: TGTGCCATCAGTGCAAAATGGTTACAGGATGATCAGCCCCAGCATTTT. This chain connects TRBV10-3 to TRBJ1-5; D might be TRBD1 (5 bases). The CDR3 totals 16 residues. The V and J ends lost 4 bases and 5 bases respectively, with 18 bases between them. Per the germline V gene, CDR1 is ENHRY and CDR2 is SYGVKD.

The sample holds one count of this clone. The chain recombines TRBV5-1 with TRBJ2-2, with 8 bases that match TRBD1. V lost 4 bases to trimming and J lost 7 bases; unmatched junction nucleotides: 9. The length of the CDR3 is 15 residues. CDR1 SGHRS and CDR2 YFSETQ come from the germline V gene. The CDR3 spells CASSPRGQASGELFF. CDR3 nucleotides: TGCGCCAGCAGCCCCAGGGGGCAGGCGAGCGGGGAGCTGTTTTTT.

The chain employs TRBV27 and TRBJ2-7; 9 nucleotides match TRBD2. The length of the CDR3 is 13 residues. The germline V gene has CDR1 MNHEY and CDR2 SMNVEV (reference sequence). With 8 bases clipped from V and 4 bases from J, the junction kept 6 bases outside the gene matches. CDR3 coding DNA: TGTGCCAGCGGCCCTAGCGGGATTTACGAGCAGTACTTC. As protein: CASGPSGIYEQYF.

The chain uses TRBV28 and TRBJ1-1, with a weak D call TRBD1 (6 bases). V lost 3 bases to trimming and J lost 1 base, with 9 bases between them. This CDR3 has 14 residues. CDR1 is MDHEN and CDR2 is SYDVKM in the germline V gene. CDR3 nucleotide sequence: TGTGCCAGCAGTTTCCTAGGGGGGAACACTGAAGCTTTCTTT. Translation gives CASSFLGGNTEAFF.

This clone was recorded once. This chain links TRBV11-2 with TRBJ2-2, with 8 bases lining up with TRBD1. The V and J ends lost 5 bases and 7 bases, in that order; junction bases with no gene match: 9. CDR1 and CDR2 from the germline V gene are SGHAT and FQNNGV. The CDR3 sequence is 15 residues long. The CDR3 region is CASSPIRGRDGELFF. The CDR3 nucleotides are TGTGCCAGCAGCCCCATCAGGGGGCGCGACGGGGAGCTGTTTTTT.

This chain links TRBV7-9 with TRBJ1-1; 8 bases line up with TRBD1. This CDR3 has 15 residues. Germline CDR1 and CDR2: SEHNR and FQNEAQ (reference sequence). V was clipped by 6 bases and J by 4 bases; unmatched bases: 10. In nucleotides, the CDR3 is TGTGCCAGCAGTCAAACCCAGGGGGCTATCACTGAAGCTTTCTTT. As protein: CASSQTQGAITEAFF.

The rearrangement joins TRBV7-2 to TRBJ1-3; no reliable D call. Trimming removed 1 base from V and 2 bases from J, with 9 bases in between. The length of the CDR3 is 15 residues. Germline values: CDR1 SGHTA, CDR2 FQGNSA. Here the CDR3 reads CASSLGHQPGNTIYF. The CDR3, as DNA: TGTGCCAGCAGCTTAGGACACCAACCTGGAAACACCATATATTTT. Using reference TRBV7-2 and TRBJ1-3 for the parts outside the CDR3, the full variable domain is GAGVSQSPSNKVTEKGKDVELRCDPISGHTALYWYRQSLGQGLEFLIYFQGNSAPDKSGLPSDRFSAERTGGSVSTLTIQRTQQEDSAVYLCASSLGHQPGNTIYFGEGSWLTVV.

The CDR3 sequence is CASSSLGQGDGYTF. In nucleotides, the CDR3 is TGTGCCAGCTCATCATTAGGACAGGGCGATGGCTACACCTTC. This sequence joins TRBV18 and TRBJ1-2; TRBD1 matches at 8 bases. This CDR3 has 14 amino acids. Germline trimming cut 5 bases from V and 6 bases from J; bases unmatched to any gene: 8. The germline gives CDR1 KGHSH, CDR2 LQKENI.

The J gene is TRBJ1-2, the V gene TRBV28; no reliable D call. The CDR3 sequence is 15 residues long. Germline assignment: CDR1 MDHEN and CDR2 SYDVKM. V was cut by 7 bases and J by 2 bases, with 17 bases left in between. This CDR3 is CASTARRGMNYGYTF. CDR3 bases: TGTGCCAGCACCGCGCGCCGGGGAATGAACTATGGCTACACCTTC.

The chain links TRBV7-3 to TRBJ2-3; 14 nucleotides align to TRBD2. V was clipped by 5 bases and J by 1 base; unmatched bases: 5. The CDR3 loop spans 17 amino acids. Germline CDR1 SGHTA, CDR2 FQGTGA. The DNA for the CDR3 is TGTGCCAGCAGCCCGGGACTAGCGGGAGAGGGCACAGATACGCAGTATTTT. Translating it yields CASSPGLAGEGTDTQYF.

This clone showed up just once. The chain joins TRBV13 to TRBJ2-3, with TRBD2 identical over 10 bases. From germline, CDR1 is PRHDT and CDR2 FYEKMQ (reference sequence). J was trimmed by 0 bases and V by 1 base; bases with no gene match: 4. The CDR3 extends over 17 amino acids. The CDR3, as DNA: TGTGCCAGCAGCTTAGTCCTAGCGGGAGCTAGCACAGATACGCAGTATTTT. Encoded protein: CASSLVLAGASTDTQYF.

The gene calls are TRBV5-6 and TRBJ2-1, with D tentatively TRBD2 (6 bases). This CDR3 spans 14 amino acids. Trimming took 4 bases from V and 5 from J, leaving 13 bases between them. Germline-derived CDR1 and CDR2 are SGHDT and YYEEEE. CDR3 in amino acids: CASSRGRNDNEQFF. CDR3 sequence (DNA): TGTGCCAGCAGCCGGGGGAGGAACGACAATGAGCAGTTCTTC.

This clone was counted between two and nine times. The CDR3 sequence is CASSSQETQYF. The DNA for the CDR3 is TGTGCCAGCAGCTCTCAAGAGACCCAGTACTTC. The chain recombines TRBV7-2 with TRBJ2-5; D gene ambiguous. V gave up 4 bases and J gave up 2 bases, with 2 bases separating them. The CDR3 has 11 amino acids. In germline, CDR1 is SGHTA, CDR2 FQGNSA. The whole variable domain, filled in from reference TRBV7-2 and TRBJ2-5, reads GAGVSQSPSNKVTEKGKDVELRCDPISGHTALYWYRQSLGQGLEFLIYFQGNSAPDKSGLPSDRFSAERTGGSVSTLTIQRTQQEDSAVYLCASSSQETQYFGPGTRLLVL.

The rearrangement uses TRBV4-3 and TRBJ1-4; D call uncertain. Germline lookup yields CDR1 LGHNA and CDR2 YSLEER. V lost 4 bases and J lost 5, with 14 bases in between. The CDR3 length is 15 residues. Written as DNA, the CDR3 is TGCGCCAGCAGCCCGTCGACCCAGGAAAATGAAAAACTGTTTTTT. This codes for CASSPSTQENEKLFF.